The TCR beta chain described here comes from a study of T cells after yellow fever vaccination. This clonotype has ten or more counts. Germline V lookup: CDR1 SNHLY, CDR2 FYNNEI. V dropped 10 bases and J dropped 0 bases, with 7 bases sitting between them. The CDR3 is 11 amino acids. TCRdb redid the calling of the 5' RACE reads with MiXCR, one entry per CDR3 protein. The top ten clones hold about 0.73% of a sample with about 140,000 distinct CDR3 sequences, 7.7% of them seen once. This receptor was identified in a man aged 25-45 years who received the YFV17D yellow fever vaccine. Specimen: CD4+ T cells sorted from PBMCs, collected 5 days after the yellow fever booster vaccination. The chain employs TRBV2 and TRBJ2-7; D is ambiguous. CDR3 amino acids: CATAYSYEQYF. CDR3 DNA sequence: TGTGCCACTGCATACTCCTACGAGCAGTACTTC. Variable domain in full (rest from reference TRBV2 and TRBJ2-7): EPEVTQTPSHQVTQMGQEVILRCVPISNHLYFYWYRQILGQKVEFLVSFYNNEISEKSEIFDDQFSVERPDGSNFTLKIRSTKLEDSAMYFCATAYSYEQYFGPGTRLTVT.